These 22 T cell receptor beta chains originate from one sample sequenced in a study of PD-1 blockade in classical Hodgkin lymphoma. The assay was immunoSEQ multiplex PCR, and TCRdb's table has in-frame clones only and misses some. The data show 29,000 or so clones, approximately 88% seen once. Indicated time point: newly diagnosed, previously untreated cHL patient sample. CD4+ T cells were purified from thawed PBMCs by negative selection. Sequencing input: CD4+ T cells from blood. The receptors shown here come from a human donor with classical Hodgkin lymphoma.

The CDR3 here is CASSEGQYTDTQYF. The CDR3 nucleotides read TGTGCCAGCAGTGAAGGACAGTACACAGATACGCAGTATTTT. This chain links TRBV2 with TRBJ2-3; possible D gene TRBD1, 5 bases. V lost 1 base and J lost 2, with 7 bases in between. The CDR3 contains 14 residues. Looked up from germline, CDR1 is SNHLY and CDR2 is FYNNEI.

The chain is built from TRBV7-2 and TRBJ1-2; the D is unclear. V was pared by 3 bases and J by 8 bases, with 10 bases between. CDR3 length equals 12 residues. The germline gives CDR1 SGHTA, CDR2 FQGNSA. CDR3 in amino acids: CASSFTSGGYTF. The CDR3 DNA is TGTGCCAGCAGCTTTACGTCGGGGGGCTACACCTTC.

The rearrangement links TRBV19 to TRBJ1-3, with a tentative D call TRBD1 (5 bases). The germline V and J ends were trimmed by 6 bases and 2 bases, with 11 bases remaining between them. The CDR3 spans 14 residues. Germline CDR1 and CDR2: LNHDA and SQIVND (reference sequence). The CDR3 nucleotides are TGTGCCAGTAGCCCGGGACTCCCTGGAAACACCATATATTTT. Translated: CASSPGLPGNTIYF.

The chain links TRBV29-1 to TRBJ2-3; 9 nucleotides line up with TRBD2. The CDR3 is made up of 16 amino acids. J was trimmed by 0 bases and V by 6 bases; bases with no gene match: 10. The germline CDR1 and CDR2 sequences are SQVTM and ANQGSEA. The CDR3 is CSVRMASGASTDTQYF. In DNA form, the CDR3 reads TGCAGCGTCCGAATGGCTAGCGGGGCTAGCACAGATACGCAGTATTTT.

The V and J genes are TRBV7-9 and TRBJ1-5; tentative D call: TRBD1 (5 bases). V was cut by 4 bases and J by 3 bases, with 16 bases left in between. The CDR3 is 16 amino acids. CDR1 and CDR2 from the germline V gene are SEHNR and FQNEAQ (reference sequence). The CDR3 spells CASSSVGGVFNQPQHF. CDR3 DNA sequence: TGTGCCAGCAGCTCCGTGGGGGGGGTATTCAATCAGCCCCAGCATTTT.

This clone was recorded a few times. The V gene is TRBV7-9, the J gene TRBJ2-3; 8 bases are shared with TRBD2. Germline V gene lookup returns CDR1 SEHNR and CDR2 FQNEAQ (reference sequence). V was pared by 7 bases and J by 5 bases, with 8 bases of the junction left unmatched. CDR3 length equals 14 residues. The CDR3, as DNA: TGTGCCAGCACCCCCGGACTAGCTCTAGATACGCAGTATTTT. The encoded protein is CASTPGLALDTQYF.

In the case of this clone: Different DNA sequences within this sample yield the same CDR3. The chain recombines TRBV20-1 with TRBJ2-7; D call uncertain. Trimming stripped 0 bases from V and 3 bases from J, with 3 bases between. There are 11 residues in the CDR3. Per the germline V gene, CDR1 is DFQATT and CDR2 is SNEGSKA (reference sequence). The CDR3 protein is CSARDSYEQYF. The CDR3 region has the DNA TGCAGTGCTAGAGACAGCTACGAGCAGTACTTC.

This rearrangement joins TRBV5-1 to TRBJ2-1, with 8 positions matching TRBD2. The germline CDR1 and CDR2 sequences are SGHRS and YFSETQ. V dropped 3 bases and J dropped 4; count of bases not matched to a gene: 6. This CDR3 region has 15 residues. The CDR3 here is CASSSTSGQYNEQFF. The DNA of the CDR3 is TGCGCCAGCAGCTCAACTAGCGGCCAATACAATGAGCAGTTCTTC.

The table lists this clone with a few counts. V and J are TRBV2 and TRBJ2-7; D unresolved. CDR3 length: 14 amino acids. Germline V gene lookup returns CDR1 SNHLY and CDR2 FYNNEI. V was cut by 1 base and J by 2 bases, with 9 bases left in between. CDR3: CASSEGLPPYEQYF. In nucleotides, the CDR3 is TGTGCCAGCAGTGAAGGCCTACCGCCCTACGAGCAGTACTTC. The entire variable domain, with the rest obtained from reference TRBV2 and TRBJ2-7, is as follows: EPEVTQTPSHQVTQMGQEVILRCVPISNHLYFYWYRQILGQKVEFLVSFYNNEISEKSEIFDDQFSVERPDGSNFTLKIRSTKLEDSAMYFCASSEGLPPYEQYFGPGTRLTVT.

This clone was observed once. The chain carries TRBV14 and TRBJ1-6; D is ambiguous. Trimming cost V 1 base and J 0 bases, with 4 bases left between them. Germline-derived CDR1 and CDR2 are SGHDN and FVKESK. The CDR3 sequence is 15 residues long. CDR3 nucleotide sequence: TGTGCCAGCAGCCAAGTCAGCTCCTATAATTCACCCCTCCACTTT. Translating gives CASSQVSSYNSPLHF.

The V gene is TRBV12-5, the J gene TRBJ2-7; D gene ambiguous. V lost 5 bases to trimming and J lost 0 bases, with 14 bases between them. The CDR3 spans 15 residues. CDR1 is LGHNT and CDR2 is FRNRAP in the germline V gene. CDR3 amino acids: CASGPQTISSYEQYF. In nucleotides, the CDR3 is TGTGCTAGTGGTCCACAGACGATATCCTCCTACGAGCAGTACTTC.

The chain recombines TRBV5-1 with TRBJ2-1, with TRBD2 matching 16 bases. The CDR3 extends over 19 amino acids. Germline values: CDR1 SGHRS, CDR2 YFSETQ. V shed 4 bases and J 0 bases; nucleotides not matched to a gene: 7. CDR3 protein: CASSRGLAGGPVSYNEQFF. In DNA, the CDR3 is TGCGCCAGCAGCAGGGGACTAGCGGGAGGGCCCGTCTCCTACAATGAGCAGTTCTTC.

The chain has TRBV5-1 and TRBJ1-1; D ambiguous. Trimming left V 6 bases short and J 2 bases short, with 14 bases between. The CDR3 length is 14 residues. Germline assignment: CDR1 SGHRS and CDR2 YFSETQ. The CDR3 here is CASTKDVANTEAFF. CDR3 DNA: TGCGCCAGCACCAAAGACGTGGCTAACACTGAAGCTTTCTTT.

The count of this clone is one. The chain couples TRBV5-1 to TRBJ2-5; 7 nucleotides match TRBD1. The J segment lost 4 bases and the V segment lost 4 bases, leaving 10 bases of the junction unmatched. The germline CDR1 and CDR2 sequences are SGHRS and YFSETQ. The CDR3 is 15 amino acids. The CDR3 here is CASSLGQPTPETQYF. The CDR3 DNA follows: TGCGCCAGCAGCCTGGGACAGCCCACCCCAGAGACCCAGTACTTC.

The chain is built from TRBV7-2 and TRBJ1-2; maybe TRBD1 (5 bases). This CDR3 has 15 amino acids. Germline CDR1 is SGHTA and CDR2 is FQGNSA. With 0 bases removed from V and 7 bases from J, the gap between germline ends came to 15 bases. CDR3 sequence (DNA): TGTGCCAGCAGCTTAGCAAGGACGCTAGGGGCTGGCTACACCTTC. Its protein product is CASSLARTLGAGYTF.

CDR3 sequence reads: CASSLGAVAGELFF. DNA for the CDR3: TGCGCCAGCAGCTTGGGAGCGGTTGCCGGGGAGCTGTTTTTT. The chain is built from TRBV5-1 and TRBJ2-2, with D possibly being TRBD2 (5 bases). Germline loops: CDR1 SGHRS, CDR2 YFSETQ. This CDR3 has 14 amino acids. V lost 0 bases and J 6 bases, leaving 9 bases between the germline ends.

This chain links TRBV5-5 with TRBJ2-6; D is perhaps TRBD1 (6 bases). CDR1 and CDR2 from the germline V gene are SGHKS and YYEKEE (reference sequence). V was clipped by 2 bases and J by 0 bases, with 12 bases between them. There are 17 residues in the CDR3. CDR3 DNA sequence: TGTGCCAGCAGCTTAGCCACAGGGAACTCTGGGGCCAACGTCCTGACTTTC. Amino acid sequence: CASSLATGNSGANVLTF. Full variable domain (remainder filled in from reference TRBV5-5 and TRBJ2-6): DAGVTQSPTHLIKTRGQQVTLRCSPISGHKSVSWYQQVLGQGPQFIFQYYEKEERGRGNFPDRFSARQFPNYSSELNVNALLLGDSALYLCASSLATGNSGANVLTFGAGSRLTVL.

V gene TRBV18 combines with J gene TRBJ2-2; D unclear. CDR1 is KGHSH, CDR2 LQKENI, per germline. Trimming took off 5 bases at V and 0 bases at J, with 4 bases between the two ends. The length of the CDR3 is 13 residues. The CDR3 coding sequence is TGTGCCAGCTCATCAACGAACACCGGGGAGCTGTTTTTT. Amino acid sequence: CASSSTNTGELFF.

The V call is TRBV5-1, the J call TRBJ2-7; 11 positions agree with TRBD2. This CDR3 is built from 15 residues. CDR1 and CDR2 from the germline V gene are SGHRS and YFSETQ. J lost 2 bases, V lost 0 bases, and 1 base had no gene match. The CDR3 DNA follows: TGCGCCAGCAGCTTGGCACTAGCGGGAGCCTACGAGCAGTACTTC. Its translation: CASSLALAGAYEQYF.

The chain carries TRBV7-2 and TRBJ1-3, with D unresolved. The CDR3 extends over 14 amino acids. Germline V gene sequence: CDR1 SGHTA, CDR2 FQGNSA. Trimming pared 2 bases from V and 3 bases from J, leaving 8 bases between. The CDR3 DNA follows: TGTGCCAGCAGCTTATGGGCTCTTGGAAACACCATATATTTT. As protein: CASSLWALGNTIYF.

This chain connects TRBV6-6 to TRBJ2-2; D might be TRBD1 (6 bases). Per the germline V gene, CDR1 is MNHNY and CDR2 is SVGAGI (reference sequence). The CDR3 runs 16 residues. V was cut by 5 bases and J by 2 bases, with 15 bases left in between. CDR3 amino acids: CASSLTGHTNTGELFF. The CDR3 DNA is TGTGCCAGCAGTCTGACAGGACACACTAACACCGGGGAGCTGTTTTTT.

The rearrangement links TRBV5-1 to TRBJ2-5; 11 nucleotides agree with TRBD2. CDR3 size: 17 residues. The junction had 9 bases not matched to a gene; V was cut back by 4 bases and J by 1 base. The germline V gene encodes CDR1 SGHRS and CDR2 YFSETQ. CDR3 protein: CASSMGTSGTTQETQYF. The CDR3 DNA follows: TGCGCCAGCAGCATGGGGACTAGCGGTACAACCCAAGAGACCCAGTACTTC.